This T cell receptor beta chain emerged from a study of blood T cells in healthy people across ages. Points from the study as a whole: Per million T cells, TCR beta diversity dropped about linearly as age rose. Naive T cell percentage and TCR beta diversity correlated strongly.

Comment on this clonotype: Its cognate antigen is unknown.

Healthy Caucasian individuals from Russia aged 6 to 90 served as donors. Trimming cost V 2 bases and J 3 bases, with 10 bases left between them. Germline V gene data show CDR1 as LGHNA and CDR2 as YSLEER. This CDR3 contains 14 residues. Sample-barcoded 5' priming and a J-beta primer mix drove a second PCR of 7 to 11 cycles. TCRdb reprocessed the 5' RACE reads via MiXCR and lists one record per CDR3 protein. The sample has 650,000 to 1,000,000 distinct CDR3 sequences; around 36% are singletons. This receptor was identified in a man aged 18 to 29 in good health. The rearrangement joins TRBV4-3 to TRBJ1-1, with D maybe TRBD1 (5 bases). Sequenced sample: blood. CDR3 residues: CASSQRGGYTEAFF. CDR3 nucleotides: TGCGCCAGCAGCCAAAGGGGAGGGTACACTGAAGCTTTCTTT.